Following are 30 T cell receptor beta chains from one sample sequenced in a study of post-analysis software for immune sequencing data. Study-level points and caveats: Controls showed lower frequencies than patients for five TRBV segments, and TRBV5-6, TRBV5-1 and TRBV20-1 were among these.

Unique molecular identifiers were built into the TCR beta cDNA libraries. TCRdb reprocessed the PCR reads via MiXCR and lists one record per CDR3 protein. The sample shows 250,000 to 300,000 distinct CDR3 sequences, approximately 34% of them seen only once. No antigen has been identified for these receptors. Sequencing was carried out using blood. The receptor source for this set is a girl between 5 and 17 years old with multiple sclerosis.

In the case of this clonotype: A clone one base away is much larger, so this may be a read error. The rearrangement joins TRBV29-1 to TRBJ2-3; 13 bases fit TRBD2. The CDR3 has 15 residues. Germline CDR1 is SQVTM and CDR2 is ANQGSEA. In DNA, the CDR3 is TGCGGCGTCGCCGGGACTAGCGGGAACACAGATACGCAGTATTTT. Protein sequence: CGVAGTSGNTDTQYF.

This clonotype has more than one count but fewer than ten. The rearrangement joins TRBV6-1 to TRBJ2-7; D is ambiguous. CDR3 length: 15 amino acids. Germline-derived CDR1 and CDR2 are MNHNS and SASEGT. Trimming left V 5 bases short and J 1 base short, with 15 bases between. CDR3 sequence reads: CASSSPWATSYEQYF. Written as DNA, the CDR3 is TGTGCCAGCAGTTCCCCTTGGGCGACGTCCTACGAGCAGTACTTC.

This clonotype was detected ten times or more. V usage is TRBV7-2 and J usage is TRBJ2-5, with D perhaps TRBD1 (5 bases). Germline V CDR1 and CDR2: SGHTA, FQGNSA. Deletions cut 1 base from V and 3 bases from J, with 6 bases between. There are 13 residues in the CDR3. The CDR3 coding sequence is TGTGCCAGCAGCTTAGTACAGGAAGAGACCCAGTACTTC. Encoded protein: CASSLVQEETQYF.

This clonotype was detected many times. The V gene is TRBV11-3, the J gene TRBJ2-3, with 7 bases that match TRBD2. This CDR3 has 15 residues. Losses at the gene ends were 2 bases for V and 4 bases for J; bases not matched to a gene: 6. Germline lookup yields CDR1 SGHNT and CDR2 YENEEA. The CDR3 region has the DNA TGTGCCAGCAGCTTATCGGCGGGAGTGGCAGATACGCAGTATTTT. This codes for CASSLSAGVADTQYF.

V is TRBV12-3 or TRBV12-4 and J is TRBJ2-1; TRBD2 might be the D (5 bases). The CDR3 has 19 residues. Trimming stripped 1 base from V and 3 bases from J, with 22 bases between. CDR3 in amino acids: CASSLDLRVYEYRYNEQFF. CDR3 in DNA: TGTGCCAGCAGTTTAGATCTGAGGGTATATGAGTACCGCTACAATGAGCAGTTCTTC.

This clonotype appeared a few times. The chain is built from TRBV12-3 or TRBV12-4 and TRBJ2-5; perhaps TRBD1 as D (5 bases). V lost 1 base to trimming and J lost 2 bases, with 11 bases between them. This CDR3 has 15 residues. CDR3 region: CASSLGTGIQETQYF. The CDR3 bases are TGTGCCAGCAGTTTAGGAACAGGTATACAAGAGACCCAGTACTTC.

The V and J genes are TRBV2 and TRBJ2-5; TRBD1 is a possible D gene (5 bases). This CDR3 has 13 amino acids. V lost 7 bases, J lost 1 base, and 10 bases lay in between. Germline CDR1 reads SNHLY; CDR2 reads FYNNEI. CDR3 in amino acids: CASKGNSQETQYF. DNA of the CDR3: TGTGCCAGCAAGGGGAACAGCCAAGAGACCCAGTACTTC.

This clonotype was picked up many times. The V gene is TRBV7-2, the J gene TRBJ1-1; D not certain. The CDR3 has 16 residues. V dropped 4 bases and J dropped 5 bases, with 20 bases sitting between them. The germline CDR1 and CDR2 sequences are SGHTA and FQGNSA. The CDR3 sequence: CASSSLSRNLQTEAFF. In DNA form, the CDR3 reads TGTGCCAGCAGCTCCCTATCGCGGAATCTTCAAACTGAAGCTTTCTTT.

A note on this clonotype: One end of the junction varies from germline; a read error may be responsible. DNA of the CDR3: TGTGCCAGCAGCCAAGAGCCCTCAACTAATAAAAAACTGTTTTTT. This sequence encodes CASSQEPSTNKKLFF. The V call is TRBV4-2, the J call TRBJ1-4; D uncertain. This CDR3 has 15 residues. Germline CDR1 is LGHNA and CDR2 is YNFKEQ.

A word on this clonotype: A junction end diverges from the germline sequence, so it may reflect a read error. The chain links TRBV12-3 or TRBV12-4 to TRBJ2-3, with 12 bases that match TRBD1. The CDR3 is 15 amino acids. DNA of the CDR3: TGTGCCAGCAGTCGGGACAGGGGGCCCGCAGATGCGCAGTATTTT. Translated: CASSRDRGPADAQYF.

This clonotype was recorded at least ten times. This sequence joins TRBV13 and TRBJ2-5, with D tentatively TRBD1 (5 bases). The V gene's germline CDR1 is PRHDT and CDR2 FYEKMQ (reference sequence). This CDR3 has 16 residues. The V and J ends lost 5 bases and 2 bases respectively, with 18 bases between them. The DNA of the CDR3 is TGTGCCAGCAGCCCCCTCGGGCAGGGTGGGCAAGAGACCCAGTACTTC. Protein sequence: CASSPLGQGGQETQYF.

In its sample, this clonotype was seen many times. The chain carries TRBV28 and TRBJ2-1; D uncertain. Germline V gene data show CDR1 as MDHEN and CDR2 as SYDVKM. Deletions cut 2 bases from V and 4 bases from J, with 9 bases between. The CDR3 loop spans 14 amino acids. CDR3 nucleotides: TGTGCCAGCAGTTTAACAACCCCATACAATGAGCAGTTCTTC. It is translated as CASSLTTPYNEQFF.

This clonotype was counted ten times or more. The chain recombines TRBV29-1 with TRBJ2-1, with D possibly being TRBD2 (5 bases). CDR3 length: 12 amino acids. The germline V gene encodes CDR1 SQVTM and CDR2 ANQGSEA. V lost 8 bases and J lost 7, with 15 bases in between. The CDR3 DNA follows: TGCAGCCTTCGGGCTAGCCATAATGAGCAGTTCTTC. This encodes CSLRASHNEQFF.

This clonotype was observed many times. At one end, the junction sequence differs from germline, possibly due to a read error. The V gene is TRBV12-3 or TRBV12-4, the J gene TRBJ2-7, with no clear D. This CDR3 has 13 amino acids. The CDR3 DNA is TGTGCCAGCAGTCCAGGACCCTCCTACAAGCAGTACTTC. Translating it yields CASSPGPSYKQYF.

This chain connects TRBV10-3 to TRBJ1-1; 8 positions match TRBD1. This CDR3 has 13 residues. Per germline, CDR1 ENHRY and CDR2 SYGVKD. The V gene end was trimmed by 10 bases and the J gene end by 0 bases; junction bases not matched to a gene: 4. The chain's CDR3 is CATGTGLNTEAFF. CDR3 DNA: TGTGCCACGGGGACAGGCCTGAACACTGAAGCTTTCTTT.

As for this clonotype: A much larger clonotype is one base distant, so this may be a read error. The chain joins TRBV20-1 to TRBJ1-2, with TRBD1 matching 7 bases. CDR1 DFQATT and CDR2 SNEGSKA come from the germline V gene (reference sequence). This CDR3 is built from 11 residues. Here the CDR3 DNA reads TGCAGGGCTAGGCTCGACAGGGTATACACCTTC. Translated: CRARLDRVYTF.

CDR3 nucleotide sequence: TGCAGTGCTGCCGGGACAGGGAAGAATTCACCCCTCCACTTT. It yields the protein CSAAGTGKNSPLHF. J is TRBJ1-6 and V is TRBV20-1; 9 bases map to TRBD1. Germline V gene lookup returns CDR1 DFQATT and CDR2 SNEGSKA (reference sequence). The J segment lost 7 bases and the V segment lost 5 bases, leaving 6 bases of the junction unmatched. The CDR3 has 14 residues.

This clonotype occurred a few times. The V gene is TRBV4-1, the J gene TRBJ2-5, with 10 bases matching TRBD2. The CDR3 loop spans 15 amino acids. CDR1 and CDR2 from the germline V gene are MGHRA and YSYEKL. After removal of 4 bases from V and 5 bases from J, the junction contained 7 bases not matched to a gene. CDR3 amino acids: CASSPLAGLGETQYF. The CDR3 DNA sequence: TGCGCCAGCAGCCCACTAGCGGGACTCGGGGAGACCCAGTACTTC.

The chain joins TRBV5-1 to TRBJ1-1; 7 bases align to TRBD1. Trimming cost V 3 bases and J 0 bases; bases outside gene matches: 2. Germline V gives CDR1 SGHRS, CDR2 YFSETQ. The CDR3 loop spans 14 amino acids. As DNA, the CDR3 is TGCGCCAGCAGCTCGACAGGGTTGAACACTGAAGCTTTCTTT. It codes for CASSSTGLNTEAFF.

This clonotype was seen ten or more times. This CDR3 reads CASSSWGNAGANEQYF. The CDR3, as DNA: TGCGCCAGCAGCTCTTGGGGTAATGCTGGGGCAAACGAGCAGTACTTC. J is TRBJ2-7 and V is TRBV5-1, with D perhaps TRBD1 (5 bases). Between the trimmed V and J ends, which lost 3 bases and 5 bases, there was a span of 21 bases. Per the germline V gene, CDR1 is SGHRS and CDR2 is YFSETQ. This CDR3 has 16 residues.

Comments on this clonotype: The junction departs from the called germline gene at one end, perhaps through a read error. This chain connects TRBV28 to TRBJ2-7; D is unresolved. The CDR3 is 13 amino acids. Germline V gene lookup returns CDR1 MDHEN and CDR2 SYDVKM. The CDR3 protein is CASSSPVRRRQYF. DNA of the CDR3: TGTGCCAGCAGTTCCCCGGTTAGACGGCGGCAGTACTTT.

In regard to this clonotype: This may come from a read error, since a much larger clone is one base off. The V and J genes are TRBV7-2 and TRBJ2-1, with D possibly matching TRBD2 (6 bases). Judging by the DNA end, TRBJ2-7 fits better; the J call may be wrong. CDR1 SGHTA and CDR2 FQGNSA come from the germline V gene. The CDR3 runs 17 residues. CDR3 DNA: TGTGCCAGCAGACTTAGCGGAGGTGCGGGGTCCTACAATGAGCAGTACTTC. This translates into CASRLSGGAGSYNEQYF.

This clonotype was picked up a small number of times. The chain links TRBV30 to TRBJ1-5; a weak D match, TRBD1 (6 bases). Germline V gene lookup returns CDR1 GTSNPN and CDR2 SVGIG (reference sequence). Trimming left V 0 bases short and J 4 bases short, with 7 bases between. The CDR3 totals 13 residues. CDR3 in DNA: TGTGCCTGGAGTGTTAGGGGGAATCAGCCCCAGCATTTT. Translation: CAWSVRGNQPQHF.

The CDR3 loop reads CASSLGGPWQETQYF. In DNA, the CDR3 is TGTGCCAGCAGTTTGGGGGGGCCGTGGCAAGAGACCCAGTACTTC. This sequence joins TRBV27 and TRBJ2-5; D is possibly TRBD2 (7 bases). The CDR3 sequence is 15 residues long. From germline, CDR1 is MNHEY and CDR2 SMNVEV (reference sequence). The V and J ends lost 3 bases and 2 bases respectively, with 13 bases between them.

This clonotype was seen many times. This chain joins TRBV7-2 and TRBJ2-5, with D tentatively TRBD2 (7 bases). Germline V gene data show CDR1 as SGHTA and CDR2 as FQGNSA. The V end lost 3 bases, the J end lost 4 bases, and 12 bases lay between the germline ends. The CDR3 is made up of 14 amino acids. The CDR3 region is CASSLGGRRETQYF. CDR3 in DNA: TGTGCCAGCAGCTTGGGGGGGCGGAGAGAGACCCAGTACTTC.

A single count supports this clonotype. The chain joins TRBV20-1 to TRBJ2-7; 8 bases align to TRBD1. The J call is in doubt because the DNA end fits TRBJ2-5 better. CDR1 DFQATT and CDR2 SNEGSKA come from the germline V gene (reference sequence). The CDR3 extends over 14 amino acids. CDR3 loop: CSAAYRTGRETQYF. As DNA, the CDR3 is TGCAGTGCTGCATACAGGACAGGGCGGGAGACCCAGTACTTC.

This sequence joins TRBV7-2 and TRBJ1-2; 8 bases align to TRBD1. The junction had 4 bases not matched to a gene; V was cut back by 0 bases and J by 1 base. This CDR3 region has 16 residues. In germline, CDR1 is SGHTA, CDR2 FQGNSA. The CDR3 is CASSLAHRGNNYGYTF. The CDR3 coding sequence is TGTGCCAGCAGCTTAGCCCACAGGGGGAATAACTATGGCTACACCTTC.

V is TRBV20-1 and J is TRBJ2-2, with D possibly matching TRBD2 (7 bases). Germline values: CDR1 DFQATT, CDR2 SNEGSKA (reference sequence). The CDR3 runs 15 residues. Trimming removed 0 bases at V and 3 bases at J, with 11 bases between. The DNA of the CDR3 is TGCAGTGCTAGAGATCGGGGGGCGCACACCGGGGAGCTGTTTTTT. This translates into CSARDRGAHTGELFF.

The table lists this clonotype with many counts. The V gene is TRBV5-1, the J gene TRBJ1-2; D remains ambiguous. Germline V gene sequence: CDR1 SGHRS, CDR2 YFSETQ. The CDR3 contains 15 residues. Trimming stripped 4 bases from V and 3 bases from J, with 16 bases between. The CDR3 region has the DNA TGCGCCAGCAGCCTCGACGACGCTTTGGACTATGGCTACACCTTC. Translation: CASSLDDALDYGYTF.

This clonotype was observed a few times. The rearrangement uses TRBV15 and TRBJ1-5; 7 positions match TRBD1. V gave up 0 bases and J gave up 0 bases; unmatched junction bases: 14. This CDR3 has 20 residues. The V gene's germline CDR1 is LNHNV and CDR2 YYDKDF (reference sequence). CDR3 coding DNA: TGTGCCACCAGCAGAGATGGGGGCGAGACAGGGTTCTATAGCAATCAGCCCCAGCATTTT. It is translated as CATSRDGGETGFYSNQPQHF.